A selection of T cell receptor beta chains follows, all from one sample in a study of ipilimumab plus nivolumab after autologous stem cell transplantation. Some clones are missing from TCRdb's copy, which holds only in-frame ones; the method was immunoSEQ multiplex PCR. The top ten hold roughly 17% of the sample, which has about 9,500 clones, 67% seen once. This specimen was PBMCs, taken in a trial of ipilimumab plus nivolumab as post-transplant consolidation. The receptor source for this set is a female donor with multiple myeloma. CDR3s include the opening cysteine and the closing phenylalanine or tryptophan. The order of the fields is D gene, clone size, J gene, V gene, CDR3 DNA, CDR3 protein. The D gene is left open where the match is weak. The size field is filled for only some rows; it gives once, few, many or a size class.

D: TRBD1
size: once
J: TRBJ1-1
V: TRBV6-5
DNA: TGTGCCAGCAGTTACCGGACAGGGGAAGCTTTCTTT
CDR3: CASSYRTGEAFF

D: .
size: .
J: TRBJ2-5
V: TRBV4-1
DNA: TGCGCCAGCAGCCAAGTACAGGCAGGGGAAAACCAGTACTTC
CDR3: CASSQVQAGENQYF

D: .
size: .
J: TRBJ2-3
V: TRBV27
DNA: TGTGCCAGCAGTCCTAGCACAGATACGCAGTATTTT
CDR3: CASSPSTDTQYF

D: .
size: .
J: TRBJ2-1
V: TRBV12-5
DNA: TGTGCTAGTGGATCCGGGACCTACTACAATGAGCAGTTCTTC
CDR3: CASGSGTYYNEQFF

D: .
size: .
J: TRBJ1-5
V: TRBV27
DNA: TGTGCCAGCAGTTATTCGGGTCAGCCCCAGCATTTT
CDR3: CASSYSGQPQHF

D: .
size: .
J: TRBJ2-3
V: TRBV7-2
DNA: TGTGCCAGCAGCTTAGTGGTGCTAGATACAGATACGCAGTATTTT
CDR3: CASSLVVLDTDTQYF

D: .
size: .
J: TRBJ1-5
V: TRBV28
DNA: TGTGCCAGCACTATCGGGGGCCCGCAGCATTTT
CDR3: CASTIGGPQHF

D: .
size: .
J: TRBJ2-3
V: TRBV28
DNA: TGTGCCAGCAGCTCCCCTCCAGCATTGGCAGATACGCAGTATTTT
CDR3: CASSSPPALADTQYF

D: .
size: .
J: TRBJ2-1
V: TRBV19
DNA: TGTGCCAGTAGTTTACTACCGCTATTGGAAGGCAATGAGCAGTTCTTC
CDR3: CASSLLPLLEGNEQFF

D: TRBD1
size: .
J: TRBJ2-5
V: TRBV7-9
DNA: TGTGCCAGCAGCGCCGGGACAGGGGGAGAGACCCAGTACTTC
CDR3: CASSAGTGGETQYF

D: .
size: .
J: TRBJ1-1
V: TRBV7-3
DNA: TGTGCCAGCAGCACCAGGGAGCCTGAAGCTTTCTTT
CDR3: CASSTREPEAFF

D: .
size: few
J: TRBJ2-1
V: TRBV27
DNA: TGTGCCAGCAGTTTAACGACTGGACGGATCAATGAGCAGTTCTTC
CDR3: CASSLTTGRINEQFF

D: .
size: .
J: TRBJ2-2
V: TRBV7-3
DNA: TGTGCCAGCAGCTTAGGAGCCCCAAACACCGGGGAGCTGTTTTTT
CDR3: CASSLGAPNTGELFF

D: TRBD1
size: .
J: TRBJ1-2
V: TRBV6-5
DNA: TGTGCCAGCAGTTACCCGGGACAGGTTACGGAGGGCTACACCTTC
CDR3: CASSYPGQVTEGYTF

D: .
size: .
J: TRBJ2-5
V: TRBV7-7
DNA: TGTGCTAGCAGCGTAGATCCACTGGGGGAGACCCAGTACTTC
CDR3: CASSVDPLGETQYF

D: TRBD1
size: .
J: TRBJ1-2
V: TRBV4-3
DNA: TGCGCCAGCAGCCGGCCGGGACAGAAGAACTATGGCTACACCTTC
CDR3: CASSRPGQKNYGYTF

D: .
size: .
J: TRBJ1-2
V: TRBV9
DNA: TGTGCCAGCAGCGTAGAACAGGGATTTACTGGCTACACCTTC
CDR3: CASSVEQGFTGYTF